This T cell receptor beta chain derives from a study of T cells in localized non-small cell lung cancer. General observations from the study: Highest T cell clonality was seen in uninvolved adjacent lung, surpassing that measured in tumor. Adjacent lung was found to contain a median approximately 50 of the top 100 tumor clones. Heterogeneity is still possible, as just one tumor region was sequenced. Greater blood T cell density accompanied longer overall survival.

In germline, CDR1 is LNHDA, CDR2 SQIVND (reference sequence). The CDR3 totals 15 residues. V shed 5 bases, J shed 4 bases, and the junction held 10 bases outside the gene matches. This table comes from immunoSEQ multiplex PCR, and its TCRdb copy is limited to in-frame clones, with some not included. Of 750 to 950 clones listed, over 20% are singletons. Comment on this clone: Its antigen is still unknown.

This receptor was obtained from a man aged 40-75 years with stage I squamous cell lung carcinoma. This material consisted of lung tumor tissue, taken before any cancer treatment. The chain employs TRBV19 and TRBJ1-2, with 7 nucleotides matching TRBD1. CDR3 protein: CASSGETGDRYGYTF. The CDR3 DNA reads TGTGCCAGTAGTGGTGAAACAGGGGATCGCTATGGCTACACCTTC. Looking up the rest from reference TRBV19 and TRBJ1-2 gives the full variable domain: DGGITQSPKYLFRKEGQNVTLSCEQNLNHDAMYWYRQDPGQGLRLIYYSQIVNDFQKGDIAEGYSVSREKKESFPLTVTSAQKNPTAFYLCASSGETGDRYGYTFGSGTRLTVV.